These 11 T cell receptor beta chains came from one sample sequenced in a study of blood T cell repertoires in COVID-19. Clones were read by immunoSEQ multiplex PCR, and TCRdb kept only the in-frame ones, dropping some. The sample lists 300,000 to 450,000 clones, approximately 87% occurring once. Input material: PBMCs or T cells enriched from blood (not recorded which). These receptors were obtained from a man aged 35 to 55 in a cohort exposed to, infected with or recovered from COVID-19 (not recorded which).

The V gene is TRBV24-1, the J gene TRBJ1-2, with 9 bases fitting TRBD1. Germline V gene data show CDR1 as KGHDR and CDR2 as SFDVKD. V shed 1 base, J shed 1 base, and the junction held 9 bases outside the gene matches. CDR3 length: 18 residues. The CDR3 region is CATSDFLDRGRFNYGYTF. CDR3 nucleotide sequence: TGTGCCACCAGTGATTTCCTGGACAGGGGACGATTTAACTATGGCTACACCTTC.

This clone was counted between two and nine times. The V call is TRBV5-5, the J call TRBJ1-4; D call uncertain. The CDR3 covers 17 residues. Germline V CDR1 and CDR2: SGHKS, YYEKEE (reference sequence). V was trimmed by 0 bases and J by 0 bases, leaving 12 bases between them. The CDR3 is CASSLVGRGTTNEKLFF. The CDR3 DNA reads as TGTGCCAGCAGCTTGGTCGGCAGAGGAACAACTAATGAAAAACTGTTTTTT.

The rearrangement links TRBV27 to TRBJ2-1; TRBD2 matches at 11 bases. This CDR3 region has 17 residues. CDR1 and CDR2 (germline): MNHEY, SMNVEV (reference sequence). Trimming took 5 bases from V and 4 from J; bases not matched to a gene: 10. The CDR3 DNA follows: TGTGCCAGCAGTGCCATTACTAGCGGGAGTGGTTACAATGAGCAGTTCTTC. Protein: CASSAITSGSGYNEQFF.

The V and J genes are TRBV25-1 and TRBJ1-6, with no clear D. V lost 3 bases, J lost 2 bases, and 11 bases lay in between. This CDR3 is built from 16 residues. Per the germline V gene, CDR1 is MGHDK and CDR2 is SYGVNS. The CDR3 spells CASSDPSGPYNSPLHF. The CDR3 DNA reads as TGTGCCAGCAGTGACCCCAGCGGGCCCTATAATTCACCCCTCCACTTT.

This chain uses TRBV11-2 with TRBJ2-3; no reliable D call. V was trimmed by 5 bases and J by 0 bases, leaving 18 bases between them. Germline V gene lookup returns CDR1 SGHAT and CDR2 FQNNGV. This CDR3 spans 17 amino acids. The CDR3 loop is CASSPRYSSSSTDTQYF. CDR3 sequence (DNA): TGTGCCAGCAGCCCCCGATATAGCAGCTCTAGCACAGATACGCAGTATTTT.

The chain carries TRBV19 and TRBJ1-5; D is possibly TRBD1 (5 bases). CDR3 length equals 15 residues. The V end lost 2 bases, the J end lost 6 bases, and 14 bases lay between the germline ends. Germline V CDR1 and CDR2: LNHDA, SQIVND (reference sequence). The CDR3 here is CASSITGPQPQPQHF. CDR3 bases: TGTGCCAGTAGTATAACAGGCCCTCAACCTCAGCCCCAGCATTTT.

This chain joins TRBV5-8 and TRBJ2-7, with TRBD1 matching 7 bases. The CDR3 spans 17 residues. The ends lost 2 bases at V and 0 bases at J; junction bases unmatched: 11. The germline gives CDR1 SGHTS, CDR2 YDEGEE. CDR3 loop: CASSFSAGTEISYEQYF. CDR3 sequence (DNA): TGTGCCAGCAGCTTCTCCGCCGGGACAGAGATCTCCTACGAGCAGTACTTC.

This clone is a singleton in its sample. The chain has TRBV5-1 and TRBJ1-5, with TRBD1 matching 7 bases. V lost 2 bases to trimming and J lost 5 bases; unmatched junction nucleotides: 1. CDR3 length: 13 amino acids. Germline CDR1 SGHRS, CDR2 YFSETQ. The CDR3 DNA follows: TGCGCCAGCAGCTTCGACAGGGATCAGCCCCAGCATTTT. It is translated as CASSFDRDQPQHF. The entire variable domain, with the rest obtained from reference TRBV5-1 and TRBJ1-5, is as follows: KAGVTQTPRYLIKTRGQQVTLSCSPISGHRSVSWYQQTPGQGLQFLFEYFSETQRNKGNFPGRFSGRQFSNSRSEMNVSTLELGDSALYLCASSFDRDQPQHFGDGTRLSIL.

This clone was detected only once. V and J are TRBV29-1 and TRBJ2-1, with D possibly matching TRBD2 (6 bases). Trimming removed 3 bases from V and 8 bases from J, with 14 bases in between. This CDR3 contains 13 residues. Germline lookup yields CDR1 SQVTM and CDR2 ANQGSEA. The CDR3 is CSVDSTGLDEQFF. The CDR3 DNA reads as TGCAGCGTTGACTCAACGGGACTTGATGAGCAGTTCTTC.

The V call is TRBV4-1, the J call TRBJ1-3; D is unclear. Germline CDR1 reads MGHRA; CDR2 reads YSYEKL. This CDR3 contains 14 residues. V was shortened by 4 bases and J by 7 bases, with 14 bases between the two germline ends. DNA of the CDR3: TGCGCCAGCAGCCCTCCAGGCCTTTGGAACACCATATATTTT. This translates into CASSPPGLWNTIYF.

V and J are TRBV5-4 and TRBJ1-2; TRBD1 is a possible D gene (6 bases). The germline V and J ends were trimmed by 5 bases and 3 bases, with 8 bases remaining between them. The germline V gene has CDR1 SGHNT and CDR2 YYREEE (reference sequence). The CDR3 contains 12 residues. The CDR3: CASSQGYYGYTF. The DNA of the CDR3 is TGTGCCAGCAGTCAGGGGTACTATGGCTACACCTTC. The full variable domain, rest sourced from reference TRBV5-4 and TRBJ1-2, is ETGVTQSPTHLIKTRGQQVTLRCSSQSGHNTVSWYQQALGQGPQFIFQYYREEENGRGNFPPRFSGLQFPNYSSELNVNALELDDSALYLCASSQGYYGYTFGSGTRLTVV.